This TCR beta chain was obtained from a study of OX40 agonist ivuxolimab in advanced cancers. About the study: Every 2 weeks, patients got intravenous ivuxolimab at one of six dose levels (0.01-10 mg/kg). One hepatocellular carcinoma and a couple of cutaneous melanoma patients partially responded. The dose-escalation group included hepatocellular carcinoma, melanoma, renal cell carcinoma and head and neck cancer.

Profiled with immunoSEQ multiplex PCR; TCRdb holds only in-frame clones, not every one. This repertoire shows approximately 70,000 clones, 86% found once; its top ten account for 8% to 10%. Study conclusions and caveats: Some of the nonresponding patients also showed low levels of normalized T-cell clonal expansion.

Germline V CDR1 and CDR2: SGHTS, YDEGEE. The V and J ends lost 1 base and 0 bases respectively, with 11 bases between them. CDR3 length: 16 amino acids. Regarding this clone: Its target is not known.

The source material was CD4+ or CD8+ T cells sorted from blood, sampled in a trial of the OX40 agonist ivuxolimab. The sequence derives from an adult with an advanced solid tumor such as melanoma, head and neck, liver or kidney cancer. The rearrangement uses TRBV5-8 and TRBJ2-4; D not resolved. The CDR3: CASSLLGTLAKNIQYF. In nucleotides, the CDR3 is TGTGCCAGCAGCTTGTTGGGTACCCTAGCCAAAAACATTCAGTACTTC.